Presented here are 32 T cell receptor beta chains from one specimen sequenced in a study of identical twins. MiXCR, applied by TCRdb to the 5' RACE reads, yields one record per CDR3 protein. This sample carries approximately 410,000 distinct CDR3 sequences, roughly 18% of them seen once, and the ten largest clones take 10% to 15%. Sequenced material: naive T cells sorted from blood. The receptor source for this set is a man aged 50-59 years in good health.

The chain links TRBV7-2 to TRBJ2-7; unclear D gene. The V end lost 1 base, the J end lost 2 bases, and 15 bases lay between the germline ends. Germline V gives CDR1 SGHTA, CDR2 FQGNSA. The length of the CDR3 is 16 residues. The CDR3: CASSLEGASWAYEQYF. The CDR3 DNA reads TGTGCCAGCAGCTTAGAAGGCGCTAGTTGGGCCTACGAGCAGTACTTC.

J is TRBJ2-5 and V is TRBV29-1; 12 bases map to TRBD2. CDR1 and CDR2 from the germline V gene are SQVTM and ANQGSEA. V trimming: 7 bases; J trimming: 4 bases; junction bases outside the gene matches: 7. The CDR3 is 14 residues long. This chain's CDR3 is CSAKGGLAGETQYF. The CDR3 region has the DNA TGCAGCGCCAAAGGGGGACTAGCGGGAGAGACCCAGTACTTC.

The chain combines TRBV4-2 with TRBJ2-2; D is uncertain. Germline values: CDR1 LGHNA, CDR2 YNFKEQ. V lost 0 bases, J lost 2 bases, and 7 bases lay in between. The CDR3 loop spans 15 amino acids. The CDR3 DNA is TGTGCCAGCAGCCAAGACTCGATAAACACCGGGGAGCTGTTTTTT. As protein: CASSQDSINTGELFF.

The rearrangement links TRBV29-1 to TRBJ2-7; D gene ambiguous. Germline lookup yields CDR1 SQVTM and CDR2 ANQGSEA. V lost 5 bases to trimming and J lost 2 bases, with 10 bases between them. CDR3 length: 12 amino acids. CDR3 amino acids: CSVRTAPYEQYF. In DNA, the CDR3 is TGCAGCGTTAGGACGGCCCCCTACGAGCAGTACTTC.

The chain uses TRBV29-1 and TRBJ2-1; TRBD1 aligns across 7 bases. This CDR3 spans 14 amino acids. The trim removed 2 bases at V and 3 bases at J, leaving 4 bases unmatched. Looked up from germline, CDR1 is SQVTM and CDR2 is ANQGSEA. CDR3 protein: CSVEPGTVYNEQFF. The CDR3 DNA is TGCAGCGTTGAACCTGGGACAGTCTACAATGAGCAGTTCTTC.

At least ten counts were recorded for this clonotype. The chain combines TRBV23-1 with TRBJ1-5, with 7 positions matching TRBD1. TRBV23-1 is designated an ORF whose function remains uncertain. V was pared by 3 bases and J by 6 bases, with 8 bases of the junction left unmatched. The CDR3 consists of 15 residues. The CDR3 nucleotides are TGCGCCAGCAGTCAGTCCACAGGGGTAGTTCAGCCCCAGCATTTT. This sequence encodes CASSQSTGVVQPQHF.

The table lists this clonotype with many counts. V is TRBV12-3 or TRBV12-4 and J is TRBJ1-1; unclear D gene. CDR3 length: 14 amino acids. The ends were cut back, 5 bases at V and 1 base at J, with 11 bases in the middle. The DNA for the CDR3 is TGTGCCAGCAGTGACTATGGACGGAACACTGAAGCTTTCTTT. As protein: CASSDYGRNTEAFF.

The rearrangement links TRBV20-1 to TRBJ2-7, with 15 bases that match TRBD2. This CDR3 has 17 amino acids. CDR1 is DFQATT, CDR2 SNEGSKA, per germline (reference sequence). The ends lost 5 bases at V and 2 bases at J; junction bases unmatched: 10. The CDR3 loop is CSALPGLAGGNTYEQYF. The CDR3 nucleotides are TGCAGTGCTTTACCGGGACTAGCGGGAGGCAATACCTACGAGCAGTACTTC.

This clonotype was seen a handful of times. V and J are TRBV11-2 and TRBJ2-3; D is ambiguous. Germline values: CDR1 SGHAT, CDR2 FQNNGV. The CDR3 is 12 residues long. The ends were cut back, 6 bases at V and 5 bases at J, with 9 bases in the middle. CDR3 protein: CASRDVGDTQYF. For the CDR3, the DNA is TGTGCCAGCAGGGACGTTGGAGATACGCAGTATTTT.

Many counts were recorded for this clonotype. The V and J genes are TRBV7-2 and TRBJ2-1; D is perhaps TRBD2 (6 bases). Looked up from germline, CDR1 is SGHTA and CDR2 is FQGNSA. The CDR3 has 14 amino acids. With 4 bases removed from V and 7 bases from J, the gap between germline ends came to 14 bases. The DNA for the CDR3 is TGTGCCAGCAGCTCCGAACCGACTAGAAATGAGCAGTTCTTC. As protein: CASSSEPTRNEQFF. Full variable domain (outside the CDR3, taken from reference TRBV7-2 and TRBJ2-1): GAGVSQSPSNKVTEKGKDVELRCDPISGHTALYWYRQSLGQGLEFLIYFQGNSAPDKSGLPSDRFSAERTGGSVSTLTIQRTQQEDSAVYLCASSSEPTRNEQFFGPGTRLTVL.

This clonotype was seen many times. CDR3 nucleotide sequence: TGTGCCAGCAGCTTAGTGCGGGGCTCGGATGGGGCTGAAGCTTTCTTT. Amino acid sequence: CASSLVRGSDGAEAFF. The chain joins TRBV7-6 to TRBJ1-1; D is possibly TRBD1 (5 bases). Germline V gene data show CDR1 as SGHVS and CDR2 as FNYEAQ. With 1 base removed from V and 6 bases from J, the gap between germline ends came to 18 bases. This CDR3 region has 16 residues.

This clonotype has at least ten counts. This chain connects TRBV28 to TRBJ1-6; perhaps TRBD1 as D (5 bases). The CDR3 loop spans 14 amino acids. The V end was cut by 3 bases, the J end by 8 bases, with 11 bases between. CDR1 and CDR2 from the germline V gene are MDHEN and SYDVKM. The CDR3 is CASSFTTEDSPLHF. As DNA, the CDR3 is TGTGCCAGCAGTTTCACGACAGAGGATTCACCCCTCCACTTT.

CDR3 bases: TGTGCCAGCAGCTTGATGCTGGGACGTAGAACCGGGACTGGAACATACAATGAGCAGTTCTTC. Its translation: CASSLMLGRRTGTGTYNEQFF. The chain couples TRBV5-4 to TRBJ2-1; maybe TRBD2 (6 bases). The CDR3 extends over 21 amino acids. Per the germline V gene, CDR1 is SGHNT and CDR2 is YYREEE (reference sequence). V gave up 1 base and J gave up 4 bases, with 30 bases separating them.

The rearrangement links TRBV6-1 to TRBJ2-7, with 8 bases matching TRBD2. Germline CDR1 MNHNS, CDR2 SASEGT. With 6 bases clipped from V and 0 bases from J, the junction kept 7 bases outside the gene matches. The CDR3 length is 15 residues. The CDR3 loop reads CASSPPSGFSYEQYF. Here the CDR3 DNA reads TGTGCCAGCAGCCCCCCTAGCGGGTTCTCCTACGAGCAGTACTTC.

This chain connects TRBV14 to TRBJ2-2; no clear D. The length of the CDR3 is 12 residues. Germline values: CDR1 SGHDN, CDR2 FVKESK. Between the trimmed V and J ends, which lost 0 bases and 16 bases, there was a span of 12 bases. CDR3: CASSQDPPRRFF. In nucleotides, the CDR3 is TGTGCCAGCAGCCAAGATCCCCCCCGGCGGTTTTTT. Using reference TRBV14 and TRBJ2-2 for the parts outside the CDR3, the full variable domain is EAGVTQFPSHSVIEKGQTVTLRCDPISGHDNLYWYRRVMGKEIKFLLHFVKESKQDESGMPNNRFLAERTGGTYSTLKVQPAELEDSGVYFCASSQDPPRRFFGEGSRLTVL.

This clonotype was observed at least ten times. The rearrangement links TRBV7-8 to TRBJ2-4; TRBD2 might be the D (6 bases). The germline V gene encodes CDR1 SGHVS and CDR2 FQNEAQ. This CDR3 comprises 14 residues. Trimming removed 4 bases at V and 1 base at J, with 8 bases between. This chain's CDR3 is CASSSSGAKNIQYF. CDR3 DNA sequence: TGTGCCAGCAGCTCCAGCGGGGCCAAAAACATTCAGTACTTC.

In this sample, this clonotype turned up a few times. The chain is built from TRBV5-1 and TRBJ2-1; the match to TRBD1 covers 7 bases. V shed 5 bases and J 3 bases; nucleotides not matched to a gene: 20. Per the germline V gene, CDR1 is SGHRS and CDR2 is YFSETQ. This CDR3 has 19 residues. The CDR3 nucleotides read TGCGCCAGCAGGTCCCAGGGGGTGAAAATCCCCTCCTTCTACAATGAGCAGTTCTTC. Translated: CASRSQGVKIPSFYNEQFF. Full variable domain (missing parts from reference TRBV5-1 and TRBJ2-1): KAGVTQTPRYLIKTRGQQVTLSCSPISGHRSVSWYQQTPGQGLQFLFEYFSETQRNKGNFPGRFSGRQFSNSRSEMNVSTLELGDSALYLCASRSQGVKIPSFYNEQFFGPGTRLTVL.

This clonotype was counted many times. The chain joins TRBV7-9 to TRBJ1-2; 7 bases are shared with TRBD1. Per germline, CDR1 SEHNR and CDR2 FQNEAQ (reference sequence). The CDR3 consists of 15 residues. The V gene end was trimmed by 5 bases and the J gene end by 4 bases; junction bases not matched to a gene: 10. The CDR3 loop reads CASSLSGTASYGYTF. The CDR3 nucleotides read TGTGCCAGCAGCCTCTCCGGGACAGCGAGCTATGGCTACACCTTC.

This clonotype showed up just a few times. The chain employs TRBV10-3 and TRBJ2-5; D gene uncertain. Trimming pared 2 bases from V and 1 base from J, leaving 8 bases between. The CDR3 runs to 14 residues. Germline CDR1 is ENHRY and CDR2 is SYGVKD. Written as DNA, the CDR3 is TGTGCCATCAGTGAGGACGGCCTCCAAGAGACCCAGTACTTC. Protein: CAISEDGLQETQYF.

The chain employs TRBV9 and TRBJ2-7, with 9 nucleotides matching TRBD1. CDR3 size: 14 residues. Losses at the gene ends were 4 bases for V and 3 bases for J; bases not matched to a gene: 5. The germline gives CDR1 SGDLS, CDR2 YYNGEE. The CDR3 nucleotides are TGTGCCAGCAGCTCCACGACAGGGGGCTACGAGCAGTACTTC. As protein: CASSSTTGGYEQYF.

This clonotype was seen ten or more times. The genes are TRBV20-1 and TRBJ1-5; D is perhaps TRBD1 (5 bases). The germline V and J ends were trimmed by 6 bases and 0 bases, with 15 bases remaining between them. In germline, CDR1 is DFQATT, CDR2 SNEGSKA (reference sequence). This CDR3 has 15 residues. The CDR3 spells CSAPDGGYSNQPQHF. CDR3 nucleotides: TGCAGTGCCCCGGACGGGGGATATAGCAATCAGCCCCAGCATTTT.

The rearrangement uses TRBV5-1 and TRBJ2-3; D not resolved. There are 16 residues in the CDR3. In germline, CDR1 is SGHRS, CDR2 YFSETQ. Trimming removed 0 bases at V and 0 bases at J, with 11 bases between. The CDR3, as DNA: TGCGCCAGCAGCTTGGAGCCCACGCGGAGCACAGATACGCAGTATTTT. This encodes CASSLEPTRSTDTQYF.

This clonotype was seen many times. The chain recombines TRBV6-5 with TRBJ2-7, with a tentative D call TRBD1 (6 bases). The CDR3 extends over 14 amino acids. Germline-derived CDR1 and CDR2 are MNHEY and SVGAGI. The V and J ends lost 4 bases and 2 bases respectively, with 12 bases between them. The CDR3 here is CASSSSTGPYEQYF. The CDR3 DNA sequence: TGTGCCAGCAGTTCCTCGACAGGTCCCTACGAGCAGTACTTC.

This chain connects TRBV12-3 or TRBV12-4 to TRBJ2-3; 14 bases are a match to TRBD2. This CDR3 spans 15 amino acids. V was clipped by 7 bases and J by 6 bases; unmatched bases: 6. The CDR3: CASKGLAGAGDTQYF. The DNA of the CDR3 is TGTGCCAGCAAGGGACTAGCGGGAGCCGGGGATACGCAGTATTTT.

There are a few counts of this clonotype. V and J are TRBV28 and TRBJ1-2; the D is unclear. V was trimmed by 6 bases and J by 4 bases, leaving 12 bases between them. The CDR3 is 13 residues long. CDR1 MDHEN and CDR2 SYDVKM come from the germline V gene. The CDR3 nucleotides are TGTGCCAGCAGCCCCTCGGTGGGCTATGGCTACACCTTC. Translating it yields CASSPSVGYGYTF.

In its sample, this clonotype was seen many times. The chain recombines TRBV29-1 with TRBJ2-1, with TRBD2 matching over 14 bases. The CDR3 has 14 residues. The V segment lost 4 bases and the J segment 9 bases; nucleotides outside the gene matches: 5. Germline V gene data show CDR1 as SQVTM and CDR2 as ANQGSEA. CDR3 in DNA: TGCAGCGTTGTGCGACTAGCGGGGGGGATTGAGCAGTTCTTC. It codes for CSVVRLAGGIEQFF.

V and J are TRBV6-1 and TRBJ2-7, with 7 bases identical to TRBD1. With 5 bases clipped from V and 2 bases from J, the junction kept 9 bases outside the gene matches. The germline V gene has CDR1 MNHNS and CDR2 SASEGT. The CDR3 is 15 amino acids. CDR3 amino acids: CASSTLQGSPYEQYF. The CDR3 coding sequence is TGTGCCAGCAGTACCTTACAGGGGTCACCCTACGAGCAGTACTTC.

The gene calls are TRBV28 and TRBJ2-3; 14 nucleotides line up with TRBD2. The trim removed 6 bases at V and 1 base at J, leaving 6 bases unmatched. This CDR3 region has 17 residues. Per the germline V gene, CDR1 is MDHEN and CDR2 is SYDVKM. The CDR3 here is CASSTTGLAGGTDTQYF. The CDR3 nucleotides read TGTGCCAGCAGCACTACGGGACTAGCGGGAGGCACAGATACGCAGTATTTT.

This chain uses TRBV12-3 or TRBV12-4 with TRBJ2-5; D gene unclear. V lost 6 bases and J 3 bases, leaving 14 bases between the germline ends. CDR3 length: 14 residues. The CDR3 DNA sequence: TGTGCCAGCAGCTTTGAACCAGTTGAAGAGACCCAGTACTTC. Amino acids: CASSFEPVEETQYF.

The chain employs TRBV29-1 and TRBJ1-2, with D perhaps TRBD1 (5 bases). Trimming removed 2 bases at V and 0 bases at J, with 10 bases between. Germline V gene lookup returns CDR1 SQVTM and CDR2 ANQGSEA. CDR3 length equals 14 residues. CDR3 region: CSVELAGTNYGYTF. CDR3 bases: TGCAGCGTTGAATTAGCAGGGACTAACTATGGCTACACCTTC.

The rearrangement links TRBV5-1 to TRBJ1-6; 8 nucleotides match TRBD1. Germline trimming cut 4 bases from V and 9 bases from J; bases unmatched to any gene: 6. Looked up from germline, CDR1 is SGHRS and CDR2 is YFSETQ. The CDR3 has 14 residues. CDR3 sequence: CASSVGQEASPLHF. The CDR3 DNA reads as TGCGCCAGCAGCGTGGGACAGGAAGCTTCACCCCTCCACTTT. The full variable domain, its missing parts supplied by reference TRBV5-1 and TRBJ1-6, is KAGVTQTPRYLIKTRGQQVTLSCSPISGHRSVSWYQQTPGQGLQFLFEYFSETQRNKGNFPGRFSGRQFSNSRSEMNVSTLELGDSALYLCASSVGQEASPLHFGNGTRLTVT.

This clonotype was detected a few times. The chain uses TRBV11-2 and TRBJ2-5; unclear D gene. Per germline, CDR1 SGHAT and CDR2 FQNNGV. The CDR3 runs to 16 residues. The V end was cut by 1 base, the J end by 0 bases, with 12 bases between. Written as DNA, the CDR3 is TGTGCCAGCAGCTTAGGAATCAGGCCCAACCAAGAGACCCAGTACTTC. It encodes CASSLGIRPNQETQYF. Full variable domain (outside the CDR3, taken from reference TRBV11-2 and TRBJ2-5): EAGVAQSPRYKIIEKRQSVAFWCNPISGHATLYWYQQILGQGPKLLIQFQNNGVVDDSQLPKDRFSAERLKGVDSTLKIQPAKLEDSAVYLCASSLGIRPNQETQYFGPGTRLLVL.